What follows are 13 T cell receptor beta chains derived from one specimen sequenced in a study of shared clonotypes between healthy human individuals. The data were produced by immunoSEQ multiplex PCR, yet TCRdb's version contains in-frame clones alone and is incomplete. The sample shows some 1.4 million clones, roughly 95% of them seen only once. Source material: naive CD4+ T cells sorted from blood. Regarding subset: CD45RA+ positively selected. The source of these receptors is a man aged 30 to 39 in good health.

CDR3 coding DNA: TGTGCCAGTACCCGGCGGGGGGCGGCCTCCTACGAGCAGTACTTC. It codes for CASTRRGAASYEQYF. The V gene is TRBV19, the J gene TRBJ2-7; 8 nucleotides line up with TRBD2. Germline CDR1 reads LNHDA; CDR2 reads SQIVND (reference sequence). The CDR3 spans 15 residues. Trimming cost V 7 bases and J 0 bases; bases outside gene matches: 8.

This clone was seen a few times. The chain is built from TRBV11-2 and TRBJ2-2, with no clear D. Germline V gene sequence: CDR1 SGHAT, CDR2 FQNNGV. V was pared by 2 bases and J by 7 bases, with 11 bases between. CDR3 length: 14 residues. The CDR3 region has the DNA TGTGCCAGCAGCTTATCTAGGGTTGGCGGGGAGCTGTTTTTT. Translated, it gives CASSLSRVGGELFF.

This clone was detected once. Other nucleotide sequences from this sample produce the same CDR3. The V gene is TRBV18, the J gene TRBJ2-1; the D gene is possibly TRBD1 (5 bases). Trimming shortened V by 3 bases and J by 2 bases, and 11 bases separated the two germline ends. The CDR3 sequence is 15 residues long. Germline assignment: CDR1 KGHSH and CDR2 LQKENI. CDR3 amino acids: CASSPVAGTYNEQFF. CDR3 DNA sequence: TGTGCCAGCTCACCGGTGGCAGGGACCTACAATGAGCAGTTCTTC.

J is TRBJ1-1 and V is TRBV10-2; D is unresolved. CDR1 and CDR2 from the germline V gene are WSHSY and SAAADI. Trimming removed 6 bases from V and 0 bases from J, with 8 bases in between. The CDR3 covers 13 residues. Here the CDR3 reads CASSLGLNTEAFF. For the CDR3, the DNA is TGCGCCAGCAGCCTCGGACTGAACACTGAAGCTTTCTTT.

As concerns this clone: The same CDR3 arises from other DNA sequences in this sample as well. The rearrangement links TRBV28 to TRBJ2-7; no firm D call. Trimming pared 2 bases from V and 0 bases from J, leaving 5 bases between. Germline CDR1 MDHEN, CDR2 SYDVKM. The CDR3 loop spans 13 amino acids. Here the CDR3 DNA reads TGTGCCAGCAGTTTACCGGGCTCCTACGAGCAGTACTTC. Its translation: CASSLPGSYEQYF.

The J gene is TRBJ2-7, the V gene TRBV14, with a tentative D call TRBD2 (5 bases). Trimming removed 8 bases from V and 2 bases from J, with 10 bases in between. In germline, CDR1 is SGHDN, CDR2 FVKESK. This CDR3 comprises 12 residues. CDR3: CASSRGPYEQYF. CDR3 DNA: TGTGCCAGCTCTCGGGGTCCCTACGAGCAGTACTTC. Together with reference TRBV14 and TRBJ2-7, the CDR3 gives the full variable domain: EAGVTQFPSHSVIEKGQTVTLRCDPISGHDNLYWYRRVMGKEIKFLLHFVKESKQDESGMPNNRFLAERTGGTYSTLKVQPAELEDSGVYFCASSRGPYEQYFGPGTRLTVT.

This chain links TRBV18 with TRBJ2-1; D is unresolved. V was cut by 2 bases and J by 8 bases, with 13 bases left in between. This CDR3 spans 14 amino acids. Germline V gives CDR1 KGHSH, CDR2 LQKENI. CDR3 amino acids: CASSPFTSEDEQFF. Written as DNA, the CDR3 is TGTGCCAGCTCACCATTCACAAGTGAGGATGAGCAGTTCTTC.

The J gene is TRBJ2-1, the V gene TRBV4-3; D is possibly TRBD1 or TRBD2 (5 bases each). The CDR3 extends over 16 amino acids. Per germline, CDR1 LGHNA and CDR2 YSLEER. Trimming shortened V by 0 bases and J by 3 bases, and 12 bases separated the two germline ends. The CDR3 nucleotides read TGCGCCAGCAGCCAAGACCGGGACGGGAACTACAATGAGCAGTTCTTC. Amino acids: CASSQDRDGNYNEQFF.

Only a few counts were recorded for this clone. The V gene is TRBV19, the J gene TRBJ2-7; D gene uncertain. The germline gives CDR1 LNHDA, CDR2 SQIVND (reference sequence). V lost 5 bases and J lost 0, with 8 bases in between. This CDR3 contains 13 residues. DNA of the CDR3: TGTGCCAGTAGTCGGTTGAGCTCCTACGAGCAGTACTTC. It is translated as CASSRLSSYEQYF. Together with reference TRBV19 and TRBJ2-7, the CDR3 gives the full variable domain: DGGITQSPKYLFRKEGQNVTLSCEQNLNHDAMYWYRQDPGQGLRLIYYSQIVNDFQKGDIAEGYSVSREKKESFPLTVTSAQKNPTAFYLCASSRLSSYEQYFGPGTRLTVT.

The CDR3 DNA follows: TGTGCCACCAGCAGAGGGGGGACAGGGGATGAATGGCGGTTCTTC. Translating it yields CATSRGGTGDEWRFF. This rearrangement joins TRBV15 to TRBJ2-1; 10 nucleotides align to TRBD1. After removal of 1 base from V and 15 bases from J, the junction contained 12 bases not matched to a gene. CDR3 length: 15 amino acids. Germline CDR1 is LNHNV and CDR2 is YYDKDF (reference sequence).

The J gene is TRBJ2-3, the V gene TRBV9; the match to TRBD2 covers 12 bases. The CDR3 length is 17 residues. Trimming cost V 0 bases and J 6 bases; bases outside gene matches: 8. Per germline, CDR1 SGDLS and CDR2 YYNGEE. The CDR3 is CASSVGPTSGRTDTQYF. The DNA of the CDR3 is TGTGCCAGCAGCGTAGGCCCGACTAGCGGGAGAACGGATACGCAGTATTTT.

The chain carries TRBV9 and TRBJ2-7; TRBD1 is a possible D gene (5 bases). The V gene lost 4 bases and the J gene lost 6 bases, with 14 bases spanning the gap. CDR1 and CDR2 from the germline V gene are SGDLS and YYNGEE. CDR3 length: 13 amino acids. The CDR3 loop is CASSTLGPGEQYF. The CDR3 coding sequence is TGTGCCAGCAGCACACTGGGGCCAGGCGAGCAGTACTTC.

J is TRBJ2-5 and V is TRBV14, with D perhaps being TRBD1 or TRBD2 (5 bases each). The CDR3 contains 16 residues. The V and J ends lost 4 bases and 4 bases respectively, with 19 bases between them. Per germline, CDR1 SGHDN and CDR2 FVKESK. The CDR3 loop reads CASSRGIDWLRETQYF. In DNA form, the CDR3 reads TGTGCCAGCAGCCGGGGGATAGACTGGCTGAGAGAGACCCAGTACTTC.